This section outlines one T cell receptor (beta chain) sequence together with its context. Its specificity is unknown. Noted treatment: roughly 20 received Ad26.COV2.S at low or high dose, single or two shots; a few received placebo; per-sample allocation not given. Sampling occurred on day 63 after the first vaccine or placebo injection. The sample belongs to a study of Ad26.COV2.S vaccination and SARS-CoV-2 variants. Across the whole study: Intramuscular Ad26.COV2.S doses were given once or twice, 56 days apart. Points from the study as a whole: Vaccine and placebo recipients had comparable breadth of non-spike TCRs. Marked by substantial breadth, spike-specific CD8+ and CD4+ T cell responses were reportedly seen after vaccination. Spike-specific TCR breadth ran higher among vaccine recipients than placebo recipients.

Data came from immunoSEQ multiplex PCR; TCRdb stores just in-frame clones and leaves some out. This sample has about 410,000 clones, with approximately 90% found just once. Germline CDR1 and CDR2: LNHDA and SQIVND (reference sequence). V shed 1 base and J 5 bases; nucleotides not matched to a gene: 1. There are 13 residues in the CDR3. The sequence was obtained from a person between 18 and 60 years old who received the Ad26.COV2.S COVID-19 vaccine or a placebo. The rearrangement uses TRBV19 and TRBJ2-5; 7 nucleotides match TRBD2. The material sequenced was peripheral blood, taken in a trial of Ad26.COV2.S vaccine versus placebo. CDR3 DNA sequence: TGTGCCAGTAGTATAGGGGGAGGGGAGACCCAGTACTTC. Translated: CASSIGGGETQYF.